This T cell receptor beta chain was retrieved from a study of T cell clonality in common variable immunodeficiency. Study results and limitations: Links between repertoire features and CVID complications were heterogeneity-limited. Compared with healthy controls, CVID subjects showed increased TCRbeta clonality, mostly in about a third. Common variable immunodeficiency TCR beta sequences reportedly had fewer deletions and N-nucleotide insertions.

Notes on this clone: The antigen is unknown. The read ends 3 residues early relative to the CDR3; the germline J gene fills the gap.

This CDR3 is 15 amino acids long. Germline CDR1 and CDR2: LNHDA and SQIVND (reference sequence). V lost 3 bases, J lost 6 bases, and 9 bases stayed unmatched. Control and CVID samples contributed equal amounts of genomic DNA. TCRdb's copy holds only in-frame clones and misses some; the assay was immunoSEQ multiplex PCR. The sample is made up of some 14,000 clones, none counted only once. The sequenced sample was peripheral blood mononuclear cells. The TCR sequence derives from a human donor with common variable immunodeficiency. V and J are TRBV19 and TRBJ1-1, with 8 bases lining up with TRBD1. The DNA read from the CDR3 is TGTGCCAGTAGTATTGCCACAGGGGGGCCGGCTGAA. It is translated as CASSIATGGPAE. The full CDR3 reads CASSIATGGPAEAFF.